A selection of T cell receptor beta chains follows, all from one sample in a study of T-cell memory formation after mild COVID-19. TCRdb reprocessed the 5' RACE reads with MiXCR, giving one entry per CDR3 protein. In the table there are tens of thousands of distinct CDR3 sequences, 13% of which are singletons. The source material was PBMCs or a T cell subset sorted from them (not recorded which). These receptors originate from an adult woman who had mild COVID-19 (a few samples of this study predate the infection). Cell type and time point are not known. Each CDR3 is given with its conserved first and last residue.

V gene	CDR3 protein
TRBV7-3	CASSLLLNTGELFF
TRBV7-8	CASILTTGELFF
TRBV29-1	CSVFAVAYEQYF
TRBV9	CASSSGGRETQYF
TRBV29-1	CSAVWTSSYEQYF
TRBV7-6	CASSSQKGSGGTEAFF
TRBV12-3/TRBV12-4	CASSLVGGLKPYQETQYF
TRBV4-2	CASSQVIQTNTEAFF
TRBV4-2	CASSQDPAGARDTQYF
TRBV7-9	CASSSRENTEAFF
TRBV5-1	CASSLGGALEQYF
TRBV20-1	CSARDSPRLEQYF
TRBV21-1	CASSYPTGPYNEQFF
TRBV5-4	CASSDQGGADYGYTF
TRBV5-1	CASSLALLGANTGELFF
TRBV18	CASSPTGEAFF
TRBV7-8	CASSLVGDTEAYF
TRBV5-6	CASSLAATRETQYF
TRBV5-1	CASSPGQVEAFF
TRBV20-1	CSASGSGTGELFF
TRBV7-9	CASSTRRDPSTDTQYF
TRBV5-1	CASSLGTSGGPSYNEQFF
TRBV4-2	CASSQPLAGGRSEQFF
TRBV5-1	CASSLDLTNEQFF
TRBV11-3	CASSIRLAKGNNEQFF
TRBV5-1	CASSFENTEAFF
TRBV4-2	CASSQYPPGPTSYEQYF
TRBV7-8	CASSLPRNTEAFF
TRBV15	CATSRDRQSYEQYF
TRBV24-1	CATGTGPGDEQYF
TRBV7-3	CASSLAGRNNEQFF
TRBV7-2	CASSLGNQETQYF
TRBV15	CATSTTSGGHYNEQFF